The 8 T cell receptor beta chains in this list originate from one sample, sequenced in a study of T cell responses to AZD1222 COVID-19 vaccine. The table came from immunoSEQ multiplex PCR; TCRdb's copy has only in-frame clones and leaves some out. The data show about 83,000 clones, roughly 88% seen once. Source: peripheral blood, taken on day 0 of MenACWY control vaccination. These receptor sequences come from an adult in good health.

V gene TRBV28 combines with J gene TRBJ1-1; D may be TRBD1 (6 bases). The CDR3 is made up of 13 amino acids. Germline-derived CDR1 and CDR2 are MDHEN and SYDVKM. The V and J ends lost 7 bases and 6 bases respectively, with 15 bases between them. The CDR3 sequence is CASIETEGAEAFF. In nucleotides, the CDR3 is TGTGCCAGCATTGAGACGGAGGGGGCTGAAGCTTTCTTT.

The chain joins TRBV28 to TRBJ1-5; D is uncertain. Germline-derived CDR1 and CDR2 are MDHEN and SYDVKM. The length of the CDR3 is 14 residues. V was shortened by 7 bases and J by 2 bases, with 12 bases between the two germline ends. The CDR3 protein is CASNNNLGNQPQHF. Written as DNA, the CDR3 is TGTGCCAGCAATAATAATCTCGGCAATCAGCCCCAGCATTTT.

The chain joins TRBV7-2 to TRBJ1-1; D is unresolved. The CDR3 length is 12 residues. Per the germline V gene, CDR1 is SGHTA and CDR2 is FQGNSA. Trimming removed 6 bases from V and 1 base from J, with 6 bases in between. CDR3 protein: CASSHPNTEAFF. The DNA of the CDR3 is TGTGCCAGCAGTCATCCGAACACTGAAGCTTTCTTT.

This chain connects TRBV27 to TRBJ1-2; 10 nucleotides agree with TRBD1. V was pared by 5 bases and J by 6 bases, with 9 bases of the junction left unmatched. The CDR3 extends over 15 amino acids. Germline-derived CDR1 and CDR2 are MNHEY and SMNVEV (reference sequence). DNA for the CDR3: TGTGCCAGCAGTCCGACAGGGGGCGAGATAAATGGCTACACCTTC. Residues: CASSPTGGEINGYTF.

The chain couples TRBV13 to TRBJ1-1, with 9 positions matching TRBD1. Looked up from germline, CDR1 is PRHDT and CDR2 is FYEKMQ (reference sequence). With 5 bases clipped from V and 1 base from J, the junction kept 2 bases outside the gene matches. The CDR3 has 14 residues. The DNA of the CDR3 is TGTGCCAGCAGCACAGGGGGCGAGAACACTGAAGCTTTCTTT. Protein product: CASSTGGENTEAFF.

In DNA, the CDR3 is TGTGCCAGCAGTCAAGGGGGAGATAACACCGGGGAGCTGTTTTTT. Residues: CASSQGGDNTGELFF. This chain uses TRBV7-2 with TRBJ2-2; D possibly corresponds to TRBD1 (6 bases). The germline V gene has CDR1 SGHTA and CDR2 FQGNSA. The CDR3 covers 15 residues. V lost 6 bases to trimming and J lost 2 bases, with 13 bases between them.

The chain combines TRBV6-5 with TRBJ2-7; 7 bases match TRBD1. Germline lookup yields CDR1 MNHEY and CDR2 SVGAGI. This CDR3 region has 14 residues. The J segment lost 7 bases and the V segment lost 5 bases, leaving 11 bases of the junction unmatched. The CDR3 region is CASSTSDRLGEQYF. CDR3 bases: TGTGCCAGCAGTACCTCGGACAGGCTTGGAGAGCAGTACTTC.

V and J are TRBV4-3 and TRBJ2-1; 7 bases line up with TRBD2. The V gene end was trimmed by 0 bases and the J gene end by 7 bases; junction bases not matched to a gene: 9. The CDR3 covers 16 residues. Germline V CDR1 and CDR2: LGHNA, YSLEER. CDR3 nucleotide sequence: TGCGCCAGCAGCCAAGATGCCGGGACTATTGCAAATGAGCAGTTCTTC. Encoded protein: CASSQDAGTIANEQFF.